This T cell receptor (beta chain) was recorded in a study of cytomegalovirus exposure and HLA in healthy donors. As for the study in general: Out of 150 million to 200 million T cells, an earlier analysis found some 120 million unique TCR beta sequences in total.

V was cut by 0 bases and J by 4 bases, with 12 bases left in between. Germline CDR1 and CDR2: MGHRA and YSYEKL. This CDR3 contains 15 residues. This PCR relied on a set of 60 Vbeta primers and 13 Jbeta primers. TCRdb's table, derived via immunoSEQ multiplex PCR, lists solely in-frame clones and lacks some. The sample holds about 120,000 clones; 55% to 65% are singletons and the top ten take roughly 10%. V is TRBV4-1 and J is TRBJ1-2; D ambiguous. The receptor was derived from a woman aged 35 to 49 in good health and CMV-seropositive. Sequences were obtained from PBMCs. This CDR3 is CASSQDPGRTYGYTF. CDR3 sequence (DNA): TGCGCCAGCAGCCAAGACCCCGGGAGGACCTATGGCTACACCTTC.